The sequence of this T cell receptor beta chain was determined in a study of cytomegalovirus exposure and HLA in healthy donors. PCR was performed using 60 Vbeta and 13 Jbeta primers. Clones were read by immunoSEQ multiplex PCR, and TCRdb kept only the in-frame ones, dropping some. Counted here are 200,000 to 250,000 clones, roughly 80% occurring once; the ten biggest clones make up about 1.7%. Trimming removed 4 bases from V and 2 bases from J, with 18 bases in between. The CDR3 has 17 residues. From germline, CDR1 is SGHDN and CDR2 FVKESK. The rearrangement uses TRBV14 and TRBJ2-1; D is perhaps TRBD1 (6 bases). This TCR was sampled from a man between 50 and 59 years old in good health and CMV-seronegative. Sequences were obtained from PBMCs. CDR3 sequence reads: CASSRGDTMHPYNEQFF. The CDR3 DNA reads as TGTGCCAGCAGCCGAGGGGACACCATGCACCCCTACAATGAGCAGTTCTTC.